This T cell receptor (beta chain) was sequenced in a study of cytomegalovirus exposure and HLA in healthy donors. The CDR3 is 17 amino acids. CDR1 and CDR2 from the germline V gene are SGDLS and YYNGEE. Deletions cut 2 bases from V and 6 bases from J, with 21 bases between. With 60 Vbeta and 13 Jbeta primers, the PCR was carried out. TCRdb's copy holds only in-frame clones and misses some; the assay was immunoSEQ multiplex PCR. The sample records 150,000 to 200,000 clones, 75% to 90% being singletons. The sequenced sample consisted of PBMCs. The chain has TRBV9 and TRBJ2-1, with a possible D match to TRBD1 (5 bases). This receptor was identified in a man aged 18 to 29 in good health and CMV-seropositive. The CDR3 DNA reads as TGTGCCAGCAGCGTGTTCGCCTCGACCAGGGAAGCCAATGAGCAGTTCTTC. Protein product: CASSVFASTREANEQFF.